The rows below give T cell receptor beta chains drawn from one sample of a study of T cells in Graves' hyperthyroidism and ophthalmopathy. TCRdb re-analysed the multiplex PCR reads in MiXCR, keeping a single row per CDR3 protein. The table lists roughly 500,000 distinct CDR3 sequences, over 11% of them singletons, with almost 6% in the top ten. The sequenced sample was blood. The receptors here all came from a woman aged 25 to 45 with Graves' hyperthyroidism that later progressed to Graves' ophthalmopathy. The CDR3 runs from the conserved cysteine through the conserved F or W. Each record gives: clone size, V gene, J gene, CDR3 protein. Expanded clones get a size class; other rows say once, few or many, or leave the size out.

many	TRBV30	TRBJ1-5	CAWRTPGHNQPQHF
-	TRBV6-1	TRBJ1-3	CASSPYRVSSGNTIYF
many	TRBV12-3/TRBV12-4	TRBJ1-1	CASSRQGIEAFF
many	TRBV5-1	TRBJ1-1	CASSLDRPINTEAFF
many	TRBV9	TRBJ2-1	CASSPSGSDEQFF
many	TRBV27	TRBJ1-6	CASSSGVNSPLHF
many	TRBV20-1	TRBJ2-5	CSARDLRLGTWRIETQYF
-	TRBV27	TRBJ2-2	CASSWDSSNTGELFF
many	TRBV27	TRBJ2-7	CASSFLRASGSSYEQYF
few	TRBV6-2/TRBV6-3	TRBJ1-1	CASSYVRGWTEAFF
-	TRBV11-3	TRBJ2-6	CASSVPPGTSGRGRPSGANVLTF
many	TRBV24-1	TRBJ2-7	CATSDRLANDPKAYEQYF
once	TRBV29-1	TRBJ2-7	CSVKDWWAGVGEQYF